Listed here are 32 T cell receptor beta chains from one sample, sequenced in a study of blood T cell repertoires in COVID-19. TCRdb's copy holds only in-frame clones and misses some; the assay was immunoSEQ multiplex PCR. The sample yields some 120,000 clones, about nine tenths seen once. The specimen sequenced was peripheral blood. Receptor source: a man aged 45-65 years with active COVID-19.

The chain links TRBV5-1 to TRBJ2-3, with 11 bases fitting TRBD2. Germline V gene sequence: CDR1 SGHRS, CDR2 YFSETQ. CDR3 length equals 15 residues. J gave up 6 bases and V 3 bases, and 6 bases lay outside the gene matches. CDR3 sequence (DNA): TGCGCCAGCAGCTATAGCGGGGGGGCAGAGGATACGCAGTATTTT. Translating gives CASSYSGGAEDTQYF.

The gene calls are TRBV2 and TRBJ2-3, with TRBD2 identical over 10 bases. This CDR3 spans 15 amino acids. Germline V gives CDR1 SNHLY, CDR2 FYNNEI. The V segment lost 0 bases and the J segment 4 bases; nucleotides outside the gene matches: 1. Here the CDR3 DNA reads TGTGCCAGCAGTGAAGCTCTAGCGGGGGCAGATACGCAGTATTTT. Its translation: CASSEALAGADTQYF.

This clone has more than one count but fewer than ten. This rearrangement joins TRBV7-9 to TRBJ1-3; D is perhaps TRBD1 (5 bases). Germline-derived CDR1 and CDR2 are SEHNR and FQNEAQ (reference sequence). This CDR3 has 14 amino acids. The germline V and J ends were trimmed by 6 bases and 0 bases, with 9 bases remaining between them. The CDR3 here is CASRDSFSGNTIYF. In DNA form, the CDR3 reads TGTGCCAGCAGAGACAGTTTCTCTGGAAACACCATATATTTT. Drawing the rest from reference TRBV7-9 and TRBJ1-3, the complete variable domain is DTGVSQNPRHKITKRGQNVTFRCDPISEHNRLYWYRQTLGQGPEFLTYFQNEAQLEKSRLLSDRFSAERPKGSFSTLEIQRTEQGDSAMYLCASRDSFSGNTIYFGEGSWLTVV.

In DNA form, the CDR3 reads TGTGCCAGCAGCCCCTGGACTAGCGGGAGGTTGAGGAATGAGCAGTTCTTC. This translates into CASSPWTSGRLRNEQFF. This chain joins TRBV7-9 and TRBJ2-1, with 14 bases identical to TRBD2. This CDR3 has 17 amino acids. Germline values: CDR1 SEHNR, CDR2 FQNEAQ (reference sequence). Losses at the gene ends were 5 bases for V and 7 bases for J; bases not matched to a gene: 10.

The V and J genes are TRBV24-1 and TRBJ2-2; TRBD1 matches at 9 bases. Germline V gene data show CDR1 as KGHDR and CDR2 as SFDVKD. Trimming removed 12 bases from V and 6 bases from J; junction bases left unmatched: 10. This CDR3 contains 14 residues. The CDR3 loop is CASGTGIAPGELFF. The DNA of the CDR3 is TGTGCCTCCGGGACAGGGATCGCCCCCGGGGAGCTGTTTTTT.

This sequence joins TRBV6-5 and TRBJ1-1; D may be TRBD1 (6 bases). The germline V gene encodes CDR1 MNHEY and CDR2 SVGAGI. Trimming stripped 6 bases from V and 7 bases from J, with 9 bases between. The CDR3 runs to 11 residues. For the CDR3, the DNA is TGTGCCAGCAGGGGGGCCCGTGAAGCTTTCTTT. It translates to CASRGAREAFF.

The V and J genes are TRBV11-2 and TRBJ1-5; D unclear. This CDR3 contains 13 residues. V gave up 0 bases and J gave up 11 bases, with 11 bases separating them. Germline V gene data show CDR1 as SGHAT and CDR2 as FQNNGV. This CDR3 is CASSLDRGEAQHF. The CDR3, as DNA: TGTGCCAGCAGCTTAGATCGGGGAGAAGCCCAGCATTTT.

This sequence joins TRBV7-9 and TRBJ1-1; D possibly corresponds to TRBD1 (5 bases). Germline V gene data show CDR1 as SEHNR and CDR2 as FQNEAQ (reference sequence). V was trimmed by 5 bases and J by 11 bases, leaving 15 bases between them. The CDR3 totals 12 residues. Written as DNA, the CDR3 is TGTGCCAGCAGCGATACCGACAGAGAGGCTTTCTTT. Translation gives CASSDTDREAFF. Full variable domain (outside the CDR3, taken from reference TRBV7-9 and TRBJ1-1): DTGVSQNPRHKITKRGQNVTFRCDPISEHNRLYWYRQTLGQGPEFLTYFQNEAQLEKSRLLSDRFSAERPKGSFSTLEIQRTEQGDSAMYLCASSDTDREAFFGQGTRLTVV.

The table lists this clone with a count of one. The V call is TRBV4-1, the J call TRBJ2-5, with D possibly TRBD2 on 6 matching bases. Per the germline V gene, CDR1 is MGHRA and CDR2 is YSYEKL. The CDR3 is 14 residues long. V shed 3 bases and J shed 7 bases, with 15 bases lying between them. The CDR3 DNA reads TGCGCCAGCAGCCACCTGGGCCGGAGGGGGACCCAGTACTTC. It codes for CASSHLGRRGTQYF.

The chain employs TRBV6-5 and TRBJ1-1; the D gene is possibly TRBD1 (5 bases). The CDR3 sequence is 12 residues long. Germline V gene data show CDR1 as MNHEY and CDR2 as SVGAGI. The V and J ends lost 6 bases and 5 bases respectively, with 10 bases between them. The CDR3 loop reads CASRLGGTEAFF. The CDR3 DNA sequence: TGTGCCAGCAGGCTGGGGGGTACTGAAGCTTTCTTT.

The chain couples TRBV2 to TRBJ2-6; no clear D. V was trimmed by 3 bases and J by 2 bases, leaving 8 bases between them. The CDR3 totals 15 residues. From germline, CDR1 is SNHLY and CDR2 FYNNEI. CDR3 sequence (DNA): TGTGCCAGCAGTGATGAGGCAGCTGGGGCCAACGTCCTGACTTTC. It encodes CASSDEAAGANVLTF. Full variable domain (remainder filled in from reference TRBV2 and TRBJ2-6): EPEVTQTPSHQVTQMGQEVILRCVPISNHLYFYWYRQILGQKVEFLVSFYNNEISEKSEIFDDQFSVERPDGSNFTLKIRSTKLEDSAMYFCASSDEAAGANVLTFGAGSRLTVL.

A single count supports this clone. The V gene is TRBV11-2, the J gene TRBJ2-2; D gene unclear. This CDR3 contains 16 residues. Germline CDR1 reads SGHAT; CDR2 reads FQNNGV. V was cut by 2 bases and J by 5 bases, with 15 bases left in between. This chain's CDR3 is CASSLSSSPRTGELFF. Written as DNA, the CDR3 is TGTGCCAGCAGCTTATCCTCAAGCCCTCGGACCGGGGAGCTGTTTTTT.

The chain has TRBV19 and TRBJ2-1, with D maybe TRBD2 (5 bases). Trimming took 5 bases from V and 9 from J, leaving 17 bases between them. This CDR3 comprises 14 residues. Germline V gene lookup returns CDR1 LNHDA and CDR2 SQIVND (reference sequence). CDR3 region: CASSPQSGLSEQFF. CDR3 coding DNA: TGTGCCAGTAGTCCACAATCGGGGTTGAGTGAGCAGTTCTTC.

This chain joins TRBV6-1 and TRBJ2-1; D ambiguous. Trimming took off 1 base at V and 4 bases at J, with 5 bases between the two ends. The CDR3 extends over 13 amino acids. Germline-derived CDR1 and CDR2 are MNHNS and SASEGT. The CDR3, as DNA: TGTGCCAGCAGTGAAGAACAGTACAATGAGCAGTTCTTC. This codes for CASSEEQYNEQFF.

The V and J genes are TRBV5-5 and TRBJ2-2; a weak D match, TRBD1 (7 bases). Germline V lookup: CDR1 SGHKS, CDR2 YYEKEE (reference sequence). This CDR3 contains 14 residues. Trimming removed 4 bases at V and 5 bases at J, with 12 bases between. DNA for the CDR3: TGTGCCAGCAGCCCGACAGGGAGGACCGGGGAGCTGTTTTTT. This gives the protein CASSPTGRTGELFF.

This clone has just a few counts. V gene TRBV5-5 combines with J gene TRBJ1-3, with no clear D. From germline, CDR1 is SGHKS and CDR2 YYEKEE (reference sequence). Trimming took 2 bases from V and 2 from J, leaving 11 bases between them. The CDR3 length is 15 residues. In DNA form, the CDR3 reads TGTGCCAGCAGCTTAAGCACAGCACCTGGAAACACCATATATTTT. The encoded protein is CASSLSTAPGNTIYF.

In its sample, this clone was seen once. The V and J genes are TRBV5-5 and TRBJ2-1, with D possibly TRBD1 on 5 matching bases. Germline V gives CDR1 SGHKS, CDR2 YYEKEE (reference sequence). The V end was cut by 0 bases, the J end by 4 bases, with 14 bases between. This CDR3 contains 16 residues. In DNA, the CDR3 is TGTGCCAGCAGCTTGGATGTACAGGCGACTTACAATGAGCAGTTCTTC. It encodes CASSLDVQATYNEQFF.

V gene TRBV7-6 combines with J gene TRBJ2-7; 9 bases map to TRBD1. The CDR3 length is 15 residues. The ends lost 1 base at V and 1 base at J; junction bases unmatched: 2. Germline V lookup: CDR1 SGHVS, CDR2 FNYEAQ. This CDR3 reads CASSLDRGPSYEQYF. For the CDR3, the DNA is TGTGCCAGCAGCTTAGACAGGGGGCCATCCTACGAGCAGTACTTC.

This chain uses TRBV10-3 with TRBJ1-4; no clear D gene. V lost 0 bases and J 5 bases, leaving 10 bases between the germline ends. Germline-derived CDR1 and CDR2 are ENHRY and SYGVKD. The CDR3 is 15 amino acids. The CDR3 protein is CAISESGGGNEKLFF. The DNA for the CDR3 is TGTGCCATCAGTGAGTCGGGAGGCGGGAATGAAAAACTGTTTTTT.

This chain uses TRBV19 with TRBJ1-2, with 9 bases aligning to TRBD1. The CDR3 is 14 residues long. Germline-derived CDR1 and CDR2 are LNHDA and SQIVND (reference sequence). V lost 5 bases and J lost 1; bases outside the gene matches: 2. CDR3 in DNA: TGTGCCAGTAGTCCGGGACAGGGTAACTATGGCTACACCTTC. Residues: CASSPGQGNYGYTF.

The CDR3 sequence is CASSLDQGVRNTIYF. CDR3 coding DNA: TGTGCCAGCAGCTTAGATCAAGGGGTCCGAAACACCATATATTTT. V usage is TRBV7-9 and J usage is TRBJ1-3, with D perhaps matching TRBD1 (5 bases). This CDR3 spans 15 amino acids. Germline CDR1 and CDR2: SEHNR and FQNEAQ (reference sequence). Between the trimmed V and J ends, which lost 1 base and 5 bases, there was a span of 12 bases.

The chain uses TRBV7-9 and TRBJ2-7; TRBD2 matches at 8 bases. With V trimmed by 2 bases and J by 3 bases, 0 bases remained unmatched. This CDR3 spans 13 amino acids. Per germline, CDR1 SEHNR and CDR2 FQNEAQ (reference sequence). CDR3 in DNA: TGTGCCAGCAGCTTACGGGGGGGCTACGAGCAGTACGTC. Translation: CASSLRGGYEQYV.

The chain carries TRBV7-9 and TRBJ1-4, with D maybe TRBD1 (5 bases). The V gene lost 6 bases and the J gene lost 3 bases, with 14 bases spanning the gap. CDR1 and CDR2 (germline): SEHNR, FQNEAQ (reference sequence). This CDR3 is 15 amino acids long. DNA of the CDR3: TGTGCCAGCAGTCGGACATATTCGGCTAATGAAAAACTGTTTTTT. This translates into CASSRTYSANEKLFF.

The genes are TRBV11-3 and TRBJ1-6, with TRBD1 identical over 8 bases. Losses at the gene ends were 5 bases for V and 2 bases for J; bases not matched to a gene: 8. CDR3 length equals 17 residues. Germline values: CDR1 SGHNT, CDR2 YENEEA. In nucleotides, the CDR3 is TGTGCCAGCAGCGGACGGACAGGGATGACCTATAATTCACCCCTCCACTTT. Translated, it gives CASSGRTGMTYNSPLHF.

This chain joins TRBV2 and TRBJ2-1; TRBD2 matches 8 bases. V lost 2 bases, J lost 4 bases, and 4 bases stayed unmatched. This CDR3 spans 15 amino acids. Germline CDR1 is SNHLY and CDR2 is FYNNEI. CDR3 coding DNA: TGTGCCAGCAGTGAACAAGCGGGAGCGTACAATGAGCAGTTCTTC. This codes for CASSEQAGAYNEQFF.

The chain has TRBV5-1 and TRBJ1-2; possible D gene TRBD1, 6 bases. Trimming removed 2 bases at V and 6 bases at J, with 11 bases between. Germline V CDR1 and CDR2: SGHRS, YFSETQ. The CDR3 length is 13 residues. CDR3 DNA: TGCGCCAGCAGCTTACAGGGATTTAATGGCTACACCTTC. Amino acids: CASSLQGFNGYTF.

Concerning this clone itself: The identical CDR3 is also encoded by other nucleotide sequences in the sample. The V gene is TRBV18, the J gene TRBJ1-4, with TRBD1 matching 9 bases. The CDR3 length is 13 residues. CDR1 KGHSH and CDR2 LQKENI come from the germline V gene. Unmatched junction bases numbered 0, after V lost 2 bases and J lost 8 bases. CDR3 in amino acids: CASSPGTGEKLFF. The DNA of the CDR3 is TGTGCCAGCTCACCAGGGACAGGGGAAAAACTGTTTTTT. Looking up the rest from reference TRBV18 and TRBJ1-4 gives the full variable domain: NAGVMQNPRHLVRRRGQEARLRCSPMKGHSHVYWYRQLPEEGLKFMVYLQKENIIDESGMPKERFSAEFPKEGPSILRIQQVVRGDSAAYFCASSPGTGEKLFFGSGTQLSVL.

This chain connects TRBV6-5 to TRBJ2-4, with a possible D match to TRBD2 (5 bases). V shed 7 bases and J shed 8 bases, with 21 bases lying between them. The CDR3 contains 15 residues. Germline V gene sequence: CDR1 MNHEY, CDR2 SVGAGI. The chain's CDR3 is CASTVLSGPRDIQYF. The CDR3, as DNA: TGTGCCAGCACCGTCCTAAGCGGCCCCCGAGACATTCAGTACTTC.

Notes on this clone: One end of the junction varies from germline; a read error may be responsible. The V call is TRBV12-3 or TRBV12-4, the J call TRBJ1-2, with D perhaps TRBD1 (6 bases). The CDR3 has 11 amino acids. The CDR3 DNA reads TGTGCCAGCAGTTTGGGTCAGGGGCGCGTCTTC. Translated, it gives CASSLGQGRVF.

V usage is TRBV12-5 and J usage is TRBJ1-5, with 12 bases identical to TRBD1. The CDR3 totals 15 residues. V gave up 7 bases and J gave up 7 bases; unmatched junction bases: 8. The germline V gene has CDR1 LGHNT and CDR2 FRNRAP. The CDR3 protein is CASVGTGGSGQPQHF. The CDR3 region has the DNA TGTGCTAGTGTCGGGACAGGGGGCTCGGGGCAGCCCCAGCATTTT.

The chain carries TRBV19 and TRBJ2-6; 7 nucleotides agree with TRBD1. V was clipped by 5 bases and J by 0 bases; unmatched bases: 13. The CDR3 covers 19 residues. Germline CDR1 reads LNHDA; CDR2 reads SQIVND (reference sequence). CDR3 DNA: TGTGCCAGTAGTCACGCCCAGGGACAGTTCTCCTCTGGGGCCAACGTCCTGACTTTC. Its protein is CASSHAQGQFSSGANVLTF.

The chain has TRBV4-1 and TRBJ2-6, with D perhaps matching TRBD1 (6 bases). Germline CDR1 is MGHRA and CDR2 is YSYEKL. V was cut by 0 bases and J by 1 base, with 7 bases left in between. This CDR3 region has 16 residues. The CDR3 DNA sequence: TGCGCCAGCAGCCAAGACAGGGGATCTGGGGCCAACGTCCTGACTTTC. Protein product: CASSQDRGSGANVLTF.